This passage covers 32 T cell receptor beta chains from one sample sequenced in a study of TIL therapy for anti-PD-1-resistant metastatic lung cancer. Indicated time point: pre-treatment sample, taken before nivolumab and TIL therapy. The libraries were made with immunoSEQ v3. Repertoires were generated with immunoSEQ multiplex PCR, while TCRdb's copy carries only in-frame clones and drops some. The sample has roughly 11,000 clones; about 80% are singletons. The starting material was blood, obtained at baseline. Source of these receptors: a person aged 25-85 years with non-small cell lung cancer.

This clone was seen more than once but under ten times. The chain links TRBV4-3 to TRBJ2-1, with D maybe TRBD1 (6 bases). CDR3 size: 14 residues. V lost 4 bases and J 8 bases, leaving 15 bases between the germline ends. In germline, CDR1 is LGHNA, CDR2 YSLEER. CDR3 coding DNA: TGCGCCAGCAGCCCAGGGGTCCACCTCGATGAGCAGTTCTTC. Its protein product is CASSPGVHLDEQFF.

CDR3 sequence: CASNRGLASTKNIQYF. The CDR3 nucleotides read TGTGCCAGTAACAGGGGACTAGCGAGTACCAAAAACATTCAGTACTTC. The rearrangement uses TRBV19 and TRBJ2-4; 10 bases map to TRBD2. Trimming removed 7 bases from V and 2 bases from J; junction bases left unmatched: 8. The CDR3 totals 16 residues. Germline CDR1 and CDR2: LNHDA and SQIVND (reference sequence).

The chain is built from TRBV19 and TRBJ2-1; D is tentatively TRBD1 or TRBD2 (5 bases each). Germline-derived CDR1 and CDR2 are LNHDA and SQIVND (reference sequence). The CDR3 is made up of 14 amino acids. V lost 5 bases to trimming and J lost 2 bases, with 10 bases between them. The CDR3 protein is CASSPGPAYNEQFF. The CDR3 bases are TGTGCCAGTAGTCCGGGACCCGCCTACAATGAGCAGTTCTTC.

The rearrangement joins TRBV7-2 to TRBJ2-5; D may be TRBD1 or TRBD2 (6 bases each). This CDR3 contains 14 residues. Trimming removed 3 bases from V and 1 base from J, with 9 bases in between. The germline V gene has CDR1 SGHTA and CDR2 FQGNSA. The DNA for the CDR3 is TGTGCCAGCAGCTTTTGGGGGGCCCAAGAGACCCAGTACTTC. It yields the protein CASSFWGAQETQYF.

This clone was seen more than once but under ten times. V and J are TRBV2 and TRBJ1-3; D perhaps matches TRBD1 (6 bases). This CDR3 is 15 amino acids long. The germline V gene has CDR1 SNHLY and CDR2 FYNNEI. V was trimmed by 5 bases and J by 2 bases, leaving 13 bases between them. Here the CDR3 DNA reads TGTGCCAGCAGTCCCCAGGGGATTACTGGAAACACCATATATTTT. This gives the protein CASSPQGITGNTIYF.

The count of this clone is one. The chain couples TRBV12-5 to TRBJ2-7, with 8 bases fitting TRBD1. Germline assignment: CDR1 LGHNT and CDR2 FRNRAP. The J segment lost 2 bases and the V segment lost 3 bases, leaving 3 bases of the junction unmatched. CDR3 length: 14 residues. Written as DNA, the CDR3 is TGTGCTAGTGGTTTAGGGGGACAGGCCTACGAGCAGTACTTC. It translates to CASGLGGQAYEQYF.

This clone has more than one count but fewer than ten. The chain links TRBV10-2 to TRBJ2-1; 11 bases map to TRBD2. The CDR3 loop spans 16 amino acids. After removal of 6 bases from V and 3 bases from J, the junction contained 7 bases not matched to a gene. The V gene's germline CDR1 is WSHSY and CDR2 SAAADI. The CDR3 reads CASRTGTSGLYNEQFF. In nucleotides, the CDR3 is TGCGCCAGCAGAACCGGGACTAGCGGACTCTACAATGAGCAGTTCTTC.

This clone has just a few counts. The V call is TRBV19, the J call TRBJ1-5, with unresolved D. Trimming left V 5 bases short and J 11 bases short, with 16 bases between. Germline CDR1 reads LNHDA; CDR2 reads SQIVND (reference sequence). This CDR3 contains 13 residues. CDR3 sequence: CASSPNSDGTQHF. The DNA for the CDR3 is TGTGCCAGTAGTCCCAACTCCGACGGCACCCAGCATTTT.

This chain links TRBV6-1 with TRBJ2-7; D might be TRBD1 or TRBD2, each matching 7 bases. CDR3 length: 13 amino acids. The germline V gene encodes CDR1 MNHNS and CDR2 SASEGT. Trimming removed 10 bases at V and 0 bases at J, with 13 bases between. The CDR3 DNA reads TGTGCCACCCAGGGGGGGAGCTCCTACGAGCAGTACTTC. It encodes CATQGGSSYEQYF.

The chain couples TRBV18 to TRBJ2-1; TRBD2 aligns across 8 bases. This CDR3 contains 16 residues. The V gene's germline CDR1 is KGHSH and CDR2 LQKENI. Trimming at V came to 2 bases and at J to 8 bases, leaving 11 bases not matched to a gene. In nucleotides, the CDR3 is TGTGCCAGCTCACCAATAGAAGCGGGAGTTGATCATGAGCAGTTCTTC. Translated: CASSPIEAGVDHEQFF.

V gene TRBV6-5 combines with J gene TRBJ2-4; tentatively, D is TRBD1 (5 bases). Trimming took off 5 bases at V and 7 bases at J, with 15 bases between the two ends. Germline V CDR1 and CDR2: MNHEY, SVGAGI. The CDR3 spans 14 residues. CDR3 protein: CASSNTRVRNIQYF. CDR3 nucleotide sequence: TGTGCCAGCAGTAACACCAGGGTACGGAACATTCAGTACTTC.

This sequence joins TRBV6-6 and TRBJ2-2; unclear D gene. Germline values: CDR1 MNHNY, CDR2 SVGAGI (reference sequence). The CDR3 is made up of 14 amino acids. The V end was cut by 0 bases, the J end by 4 bases, with 6 bases between. The CDR3 sequence: CASSYSAATGELFF. For the CDR3, the DNA is TGTGCCAGCAGTTACTCGGCTGCCACCGGGGAGCTGTTTTTT.

There are a few counts of this clone. The genes are TRBV5-1 and TRBJ2-7; 9 nucleotides agree with TRBD1. J gave up 4 bases and V 4 bases, and 6 bases lay outside the gene matches. The CDR3 covers 14 residues. Germline CDR1 and CDR2: SGHRS and YFSETQ. CDR3 sequence: CASSPGTGSYEQYF. The CDR3 region has the DNA TGCGCCAGCAGCCCCGGGACAGGGAGTTACGAGCAGTACTTC.

V gene TRBV4-2 combines with J gene TRBJ2-6; TRBD2 is a possible D gene (6 bases). Per germline, CDR1 LGHNA and CDR2 YNFKEQ. The CDR3 runs to 16 residues. V lost 0 bases, J lost 2 bases, and 8 bases lay in between. Here the CDR3 reads CASSQEGGAGANVLTF. As DNA, the CDR3 is TGTGCCAGCAGCCAAGAGGGGGGAGCTGGGGCCAACGTCCTGACTTTC.

The V and J genes are TRBV7-9 and TRBJ2-7; TRBD1 agrees at 8 bases. The CDR3 loop spans 14 amino acids. Losses at the gene ends were 5 bases for V and 3 bases for J; bases not matched to a gene: 6. Germline V lookup: CDR1 SEHNR, CDR2 FQNEAQ (reference sequence). This CDR3 reads CASSPGTGLYEQYF. DNA of the CDR3: TGTGCCAGCAGCCCAGGGACAGGCCTCTACGAGCAGTACTTC. The complete variable domain, with remaining parts taken from reference TRBV7-9 and TRBJ2-7, reads DTGVSQNPRHKITKRGQNVTFRCDPISEHNRLYWYRQTLGQGPEFLTYFQNEAQLEKSRLLSDRFSAERPKGSFSTLEIQRTEQGDSAMYLCASSPGTGLYEQYFGPGTRLTVT.

This clone was picked up a small number of times. This chain joins TRBV11-2 and TRBJ2-2; D remains ambiguous. Germline-derived CDR1 and CDR2 are SGHAT and FQNNGV. The CDR3 runs to 12 residues. V was pared by 4 bases and J by 13 bases, with 13 bases between. The CDR3 DNA is TGTGCCAGCAGCTCAGATTCGCGAGTGCTGTTTTTT. Its translation: CASSSDSRVLFF.

This CDR3 is CASPKREGRDYNEQFF. In DNA form, the CDR3 reads TGTGCCAGCCCTAAGCGGGAGGGCCGGGACTACAATGAGCAGTTCTTC. This chain uses TRBV21-1 with TRBJ2-1; TRBD2 is the table's D call and was not checked against the DNA. TRBV21-1 is a known pseudogene. The CDR3 loop spans 16 amino acids.

The rearrangement links TRBV4-1 to TRBJ2-1; D call uncertain. V was shortened by 3 bases and J by 6 bases, with 9 bases between the two germline ends. Germline CDR1 and CDR2: MGHRA and YSYEKL. This CDR3 region has 13 residues. In DNA form, the CDR3 reads TGCGCCAGCAGCCAGTTGGTAGTCAATGAGCAGTTCTTC. This gives the protein CASSQLVVNEQFF.

This clone was counted a single time. The V gene is TRBV5-1, the J gene TRBJ2-1; 8 bases agree with TRBD2. Germline trimming cut 5 bases from V and 5 bases from J; bases unmatched to any gene: 9. Germline values: CDR1 SGHRS, CDR2 YFSETQ. CDR3 size: 15 residues. The CDR3 loop is CASSFQGLANNEQFF. CDR3 in DNA: TGCGCCAGCAGTTTTCAAGGACTAGCTAACAATGAGCAGTTCTTC.

The chain has TRBV5-1 and TRBJ2-2, with 15 positions matching TRBD2. V gave up 4 bases and J gave up 1 base; unmatched junction bases: 8. CDR1 SGHRS and CDR2 YFSETQ come from the germline V gene. This CDR3 spans 19 amino acids. In DNA, the CDR3 is TGCGCCAGCAGCCCCTTCGGACTAGCGGGAGGGCTGAACACCGGGGAGCTGTTTTTT. This sequence encodes CASSPFGLAGGLNTGELFF.

The CDR3 reads CASSFTSGRSTGELFF. The DNA for the CDR3 is TGTGCCAGCAGCTTTACTAGCGGGAGATCCACCGGGGAGCTGTTTTTT. The gene calls are TRBV7-2 and TRBJ2-2, with 11 positions matching TRBD2. The CDR3 totals 16 residues. Germline CDR1 and CDR2: SGHTA and FQGNSA. The V gene end was trimmed by 3 bases and the J gene end by 4 bases; junction bases not matched to a gene: 4.

The chain recombines TRBV7-9 with TRBJ2-7; D is undetermined. The V gene lost 7 bases and the J gene lost 4 bases, with 17 bases spanning the gap. The germline V gene encodes CDR1 SEHNR and CDR2 FQNEAQ (reference sequence). CDR3 length: 14 residues. CDR3 coding DNA: TGTGCCAGCACCACGCAAACCACACCGTACGAGCAGTACTTC. Residues: CASTTQTTPYEQYF.

In its sample, this clone was seen once. At one end, the junction sequence differs from germline, possibly due to a read error. J is TRBJ1-1 and V is TRBV5-1, with D tentatively TRBD1 (6 bases). From germline, CDR1 is SGHRS and CDR2 YFSETQ. The CDR3 is 14 amino acids. The CDR3 here is CASRLGQGHTEAFF. In DNA, the CDR3 is TGCGCCAGCAGATTGGGGCAGGGGCACACTGAAGCTTTCTTT. The full variable domain, in which reference TRBV5-1 and TRBJ1-1 provide the parts outside the CDR3, is KAGVTQTPRYLIKTRGQQVTLSCSPISGHRSVSWYQQTPGQGLQFLFEYFSETQRNKGNFPGRFSGRQFSNSRSEMNVSTLELGDSALYLCASRLGQGHTEAFFGQGTRLTVV.

V and J are TRBV30 and TRBJ2-7, with unresolved D. The germline V gene encodes CDR1 GTSNPN and CDR2 SVGIG (reference sequence). The CDR3 has 14 amino acids. V was pared by 3 bases and J by 6 bases, with 18 bases between. Written as DNA, the CDR3 is TGTGCCTGGAGCTTTAAAGGACCCATGGGCGAGCAGTACTTC. Translation gives CAWSFKGPMGEQYF.

This clone was seen a handful of times. The rearrangement uses TRBV5-1 and TRBJ1-4; D gene uncertain. The ends were cut back, 4 bases at V and 4 bases at J, with 11 bases in the middle. From germline, CDR1 is SGHRS and CDR2 YFSETQ. This CDR3 contains 14 residues. CDR3: CASSTGLVNEKLFF. The CDR3 DNA reads as TGCGCCAGCAGCACCGGGTTGGTTAATGAAAAACTGTTTTTT.

This chain uses TRBV18 with TRBJ1-1, with 9 bases lining up with TRBD1. Trimming at V came to 6 bases and at J to 6 bases, leaving 11 bases not matched to a gene. Germline CDR1 is KGHSH and CDR2 is LQKENI. This CDR3 comprises 15 residues. The CDR3 region has the DNA TGTGCCAGCTCTCCAGGGACAGGGCCGATGGCTGAAGCTTTCTTT. Amino acid sequence: CASSPGTGPMAEAFF. Combining the CDR3 with reference TRBV18 and TRBJ1-1 gives the whole variable domain NAGVMQNPRHLVRRRGQEARLRCSPMKGHSHVYWYRQLPEEGLKFMVYLQKENIIDESGMPKERFSAEFPKEGPSILRIQQVVRGDSAAYFCASSPGTGPMAEAFFGQGTRLTVV.

V gene TRBV25-1 combines with J gene TRBJ2-2, with no clear D. This CDR3 contains 11 residues. V lost 5 bases and J lost 10, with 8 bases in between. Germline loops: CDR1 MGHDK, CDR2 SYGVNS. CDR3 sequence reads: CASSTFEELFF. For the CDR3, the DNA is TGTGCCAGCAGTACTTTTGAGGAGCTGTTTTTT.

This clone was detected only a few times. The V and J genes are TRBV12-5 and TRBJ2-5, with unresolved D. The length of the CDR3 is 12 residues. Trimming cost V 1 base and J 3 bases, with 3 bases left between them. The germline gives CDR1 LGHNT, CDR2 FRNRAP. Written as DNA, the CDR3 is TGTGCTAGTGGTTTGGGGGAAGAGACCCAGTACTTC. Protein: CASGLGEETQYF.

This chain joins TRBV10-3 and TRBJ2-3, with no clear D. The CDR3 contains 14 residues. Germline lookup yields CDR1 ENHRY and CDR2 SYGVKD. Trimming removed 3 bases from V and 1 base from J, with 8 bases in between. The CDR3 here is CAISDGVGTDTQYF. The CDR3 nucleotides read TGTGCCATCAGTGATGGAGTCGGCACAGATACGCAGTATTTT.

The chain carries TRBV5-1 and TRBJ2-2; D call uncertain. V was pared by 4 bases and J by 8 bases, with 15 bases between. The CDR3 is made up of 14 amino acids. Looked up from germline, CDR1 is SGHRS and CDR2 is YFSETQ. The CDR3 sequence: CASSPRQNYGELFF. The CDR3, as DNA: TGCGCCAGCAGCCCCAGGCAGAACTATGGGGAGCTGTTTTTT.

J is TRBJ2-7 and V is TRBV7-2; 9 bases align to TRBD1. The germline V gene encodes CDR1 SGHTA and CDR2 FQGNSA. This CDR3 has 15 residues. V lost 3 bases and J lost 1; bases outside the gene matches: 4. DNA for the CDR3: TGTGCCAGCAGCTTCGGACAGGGGAGGTCCTACGAGCAGTACTTC. As protein: CASSFGQGRSYEQYF.

The rearrangement joins TRBV5-1 to TRBJ1-1; possible D gene TRBD1, 5 bases. The CDR3 consists of 14 residues. Trimming cost V 0 bases and J 1 base, with 7 bases left between them. Germline loops: CDR1 SGHRS, CDR2 YFSETQ. The CDR3 sequence is CASSLGDWNTEAFF. CDR3 DNA sequence: TGCGCCAGCAGCTTGGGGGACTGGAACACTGAAGCTTTCTTT.